Listed below are T cell receptor beta chains from one sample, sequenced in a study of blood T cell repertoires in COVID-19. Sequenced by immunoSEQ multiplex PCR; TCRdb stores in-frame clones only, minus some. Of around 310,000 clones in the sample, 85% to 90% were seen once. Sequenced input: PBMCs or T cells enriched from blood (not recorded which). All receptors derive from a woman in her thirties who had recovered from COVID-19. CDR3s include the opening cysteine and the closing phenylalanine or tryptophan. The D gene is left open where the match is weak. Clone size is stated in some rows and not others, as once, few, many or a class when expanded.

j_gene,abundance,d_gene,v_gene,CDR3nt,CDR3aa
TRBJ1-1,NA,TRBD1,TRBV10-1,TGCGCCAGCTCAGGACAGGGCACTGAAGCTTTCTTT,CASSGQGTEAFF
TRBJ1-5,NA,NA,TRBV18,TGTGCCAGCTCAACTGAGCCCGCGGCCAATCAGCCCCAGCATTTT,CASSTEPAANQPQHF
TRBJ2-1,few,TRBD2,TRBV2,TGTGCCAGCAGTGTACCGGGACTAGGGAATGAGCAGTTCTTC,CASSVPGLGNEQFF
TRBJ2-1,NA,TRBD2,TRBV7-2,TGTGCCAGCAGTCAGACTAGCGGTCCCTACAATGAGCAGTTCTTC,CASSQTSGPYNEQFF
TRBJ2-7,NA,NA,TRBV5-1,TGCGCCAGCAGCTTGGCAACAGGCCCGCGTGAGCAGTACTTC,CASSLATGPREQYF
TRBJ2-3,NA,TRBD1,TRBV5-1,TGCGCCAGCAGTCCAGATGGACAGGGCACAGATACGCAGTATTTT,CASSPDGQGTDTQYF
TRBJ2-7,once,TRBD1,TRBV5-1,TGCGCCAGCAGCTTGCAGCGGACAGGTCCCTACGAGCAGTACTTC,CASSLQRTGPYEQYF
TRBJ1-2,NA,TRBD1,TRBV6-2/TRBV6-3,TGTGCCAGCAGTCCCGACAGGGCGTCCTATGGCTACACCTTC,CASSPDRASYGYTF
TRBJ1-2,NA,NA,TRBV7-3,TGTGCCAGCAGCTTCAACGGACAGTCAGTCTATGGCTACACCTTC,CASSFNGQSVYGYTF
TRBJ2-7,NA,TRBD1,TRBV7-2,TGTGCCAGCAGCTTACATACAGGGGGGAGCTCCTACGAGCAGTACTTC,CASSLHTGGSSYEQYF
TRBJ1-2,NA,NA,TRBV24-1,TGTGCCACGGCCCAGGGGTTCCTTGGAGGCTACACCTTC,CATAQGFLGGYTF
TRBJ2-1,NA,NA,TRBV9,TGTGCCAGCAGCGTAAACCGGGGTGAGCAGTTCTTC,CASSVNRGEQFF
TRBJ1-5,NA,NA,TRBV7-9,TGTGCCAGCAGCTTGGGCTTCGACACCGGCAATCAGCCCCAGCATTTT,CASSLGFDTGNQPQHF
TRBJ1-1,NA,TRBD1,TRBV7-9,TGTGCCAGCAGCTTATCCCGGGACAGCAACCTTGACACTGAAGCTTTCTTT,CASSLSRDSNLDTEAFF
TRBJ1-1,NA,NA,TRBV7-2,TGTGCCAGCAGCTTCTTACGATCGGACACTGAAGCTTTCTTT,CASSFLRSDTEAFF
TRBJ2-7,NA,NA,TRBV19,TGTGCCAGTAGTATCGGGACTCGTAAGGGTGGCGAGCAGTACTTC,CASSIGTRKGGEQYF
TRBJ2-6,NA,NA,TRBV28,TGTGCCAGCAGTTTGCCCCCTACTACGGGCTCTGGGGCCAACGTCCTGACTTTC,CASSLPPTTGSGANVLTF
TRBJ2-5,NA,NA,TRBV6-1,TGTGCCAGCACCGGGATGGAAGAGACCCAGTACTTC,CASTGMEETQYF
TRBJ2-7,NA,TRBD1,TRBV4-1,TGCGCCAGCAGCCGAAACCCAGGGGGCCCGAGCTCCTACGAGCAGTACTTC,CASSRNPGGPSSYEQYF
TRBJ1-5,NA,NA,TRBV5-8,TGTGCCAGCAGCTTACAGAATAGCAATCAGCCCCAGCATTTT,CASSLQNSNQPQHF
TRBJ2-7,NA,TRBD2,TRBV6-1,TGTGCCAGCAGTGTATCATTAGCGGGAGCGGGCTACGAGCAGTACTTC,CASSVSLAGAGYEQYF
TRBJ1-1,few,NA,TRBV5-6,TGTGCCAGCAGCTCGGGGAGCACTGAAGCTTTCTTT,CASSSGSTEAFF